The 2 T cell receptor beta chains given below trace back to one sample, sequenced in a study of cytomegalovirus exposure and HLA in healthy donors. Vbeta (60) and Jbeta (13) primers were used in the PCR. The assay was immunoSEQ multiplex PCR, and TCRdb's table has in-frame clones only and misses some. The repertoire holds 170,000 or so clones, with 82% as singletons. What was sequenced was PBMCs. These receptor sequences come from a woman in her forties or fifties in good health and CMV-seronegative.

This clone was detected only once. This chain uses TRBV7-9 with TRBJ1-1; D is unclear. Germline values: CDR1 SEHNR, CDR2 FQNEAQ (reference sequence). The CDR3 spans 14 residues. V lost 2 bases and J lost 2, with 9 bases in between. The CDR3 DNA reads TGTGCCAGCAGCTTATTTTCAGAAAACACTGAAGCTTTCTTT. This codes for CASSLFSENTEAFF.

The V and J genes are TRBV5-1 and TRBJ1-1, with a weak D call TRBD1 (6 bases). This CDR3 spans 15 amino acids. V shed 4 bases and J shed 0 bases, with 13 bases lying between them. Germline values: CDR1 SGHRS, CDR2 YFSETQ. The CDR3 sequence is CASSPKTGMNTEAFF. The CDR3 bases are TGCGCCAGCAGCCCAAAAACAGGGATGAACACTGAAGCTTTCTTT.